This passage covers 26 T cell receptor beta chains from one sample sequenced in a study of spatial heterogeneity in lung cancer. Time point of the sample: sample taken at primary tumor resection. These receptors are not linked to any known antigen. Overall study results and limits: Intratumoral expanded alpha and beta TCR counts were found to track tumor mutation counts.

TCRdb used MiXCR to reprocess the 5' RACE reads, holding one entry per CDR3 protein. The table shows 20,000 to 25,000 distinct CDR3 sequences, with about 6% occurring only once. The material was lung tumor tissue, obtained at surgery. Every receptor here comes from a male donor with early-stage non-small cell lung cancer.

In this sample, this clonotype turned up a few times. The chain couples TRBV5-6 to TRBJ2-2; D gene unclear. This CDR3 is built from 15 residues. CDR1 is SGHDT and CDR2 is YYEEEE in the germline V gene. The germline V and J ends were trimmed by 6 bases and 0 bases, with 12 bases remaining between them. CDR3 nucleotide sequence: TGTGCCAGCACCCCGGGTCTGACGAACACCGGGGAGCTGTTTTTT. Encoded protein: CASTPGLTNTGELFF.

This clonotype was seen many times. The CDR3 loop reads CSASLRQGWGGYTF. CDR3 DNA: TGCAGTGCTAGCCTCCGGCAGGGGTGGGGTGGCTACACCTTC. V and J are TRBV20-1 and TRBJ1-2, with D tentatively TRBD1 (6 bases). CDR1 and CDR2 (germline): DFQATT, SNEGSKA (reference sequence). This CDR3 region has 14 residues. V gave up 3 bases and J gave up 7 bases, with 18 bases separating them.

This clonotype was counted many times. This chain connects TRBV5-1 to TRBJ2-1; TRBD2 agrees at 9 bases. CDR3 size: 15 residues. CDR1 is SGHRS, CDR2 YFSETQ, per germline. With 3 bases clipped from V and 9 bases from J, the junction kept 10 bases outside the gene matches. CDR3 bases: TGCGCCAGCAGCTCTCTAGCGGGGCCTGGGGGTGAGCAGTTCTTC. As protein: CASSSLAGPGGEQFF.

This clonotype was detected a few times. V usage is TRBV28 and J usage is TRBJ2-7; possibly TRBD2 for D (7 bases). Germline V lookup: CDR1 MDHEN, CDR2 SYDVKM. V lost 5 bases and J lost 2, with 16 bases in between. The CDR3 totals 15 residues. The CDR3 sequence is CASSLGGAYPYEQYF. The CDR3 coding sequence is TGTGCCAGCAGTCTAGGGGGGGCTTACCCCTACGAGCAGTACTTC. Based on the CDR3 plus reference TRBV28 and TRBJ2-7, the full variable domain is DVKVTQSSRYLVKRTGEKVFLECVQDMDHENMFWYRQDPGLGLRLIYFSYDVKMKEKGDIPEGYSVSREKKERFSLILESASTNQTSMYLCASSLGGAYPYEQYFGPGTRLTVT.

The table lists this clonotype with a few counts. The gene calls are TRBV9 and TRBJ2-5, with 8 nucleotides matching TRBD2. With 0 bases clipped from V and 2 bases from J, the junction kept 3 bases outside the gene matches. The CDR3 spans 15 residues. Per germline, CDR1 SGDLS and CDR2 YYNGEE. CDR3 loop: CASSVGVAGQETQYF. In nucleotides, the CDR3 is TGTGCCAGCAGCGTAGGGGTAGCGGGGCAAGAGACCCAGTACTTC.

This clonotype was counted ten times or more. This chain links TRBV6-5 with TRBJ1-1, with 7 bases fitting TRBD1. The CDR3 consists of 12 residues. V trimming: 9 bases; J trimming: 4 bases; junction bases outside the gene matches: 5. Germline V lookup: CDR1 MNHEY, CDR2 SVGAGI. CDR3 nucleotides: TGTGCCAGTGTCCCAGGGGGCACTGAAGCTTTCTTT. It is translated as CASVPGGTEAFF.

This clonotype was observed a handful of times. The chain joins TRBV5-1 to TRBJ2-7; maybe TRBD1 (6 bases). V was trimmed by 0 bases and J by 5 bases, leaving 18 bases between them. CDR1 is SGHRS, CDR2 YFSETQ, per germline. The CDR3 sequence is 16 residues long. The CDR3 region is CASSLAYRVKLDEQYF. DNA of the CDR3: TGCGCCAGCAGCTTGGCCTACAGGGTAAAATTGGACGAGCAGTACTTC.

Within the sample, this clonotype is medium-sized. The CDR3 DNA follows: TGTGCCAGCAGCAGGACAGGGATCTCCTACGAGCAGTACTTC. Its translation: CASSRTGISYEQYF. The chain uses TRBV27 and TRBJ2-7; 8 bases are a match to TRBD1. J gave up 0 bases and V 6 bases, and 4 bases lay outside the gene matches. Germline V gene sequence: CDR1 MNHEY, CDR2 SMNVEV (reference sequence). The CDR3 length is 14 residues.

This clonotype was detected many times. The chain employs TRBV5-1 and TRBJ2-3; 10 nucleotides agree with TRBD1. After removal of 1 base from V and 3 bases from J, the junction contained 2 bases not matched to a gene. Germline V gene sequence: CDR1 SGHRS, CDR2 YFSETQ. CDR3 length equals 15 residues. CDR3 bases: TGCGCCAGCAGCTTGCAGGGACAGGGGACAGATACGCAGTATTTT. Translation gives CASSLQGQGTDTQYF.

This clonotype came up many times. The chain links TRBV7-9 to TRBJ2-5, with D possibly being TRBD1 (6 bases). The germline gives CDR1 SEHNR, CDR2 FQNEAQ (reference sequence). The CDR3 is made up of 14 amino acids. V lost 5 bases, J lost 4 bases, and 14 bases lay in between. DNA of the CDR3: TGTGCCAGCAGCACAGGGTTTGCGAGAGAGACCCAGTACTTC. Protein product: CASSTGFARETQYF.

This clonotype was seen ten or more times. This sequence joins TRBV29-1 and TRBJ2-1; D is uncertain. Between the trimmed V and J ends, which lost 3 bases and 1 base, there was a span of 7 bases. Germline V gene data show CDR1 as SQVTM and CDR2 as ANQGSEA. CDR3 size: 13 residues. The CDR3 region is CSVEDTSYNEQFF. The CDR3 bases are TGCAGCGTTGAGGATACATCCTACAATGAGCAGTTCTTC.

Ten or more counts support this clonotype. The rearrangement links TRBV20-1 to TRBJ2-7; D is undetermined. Germline V CDR1 and CDR2: DFQATT, SNEGSKA (reference sequence). V dropped 7 bases and J dropped 2 bases, with 6 bases sitting between them. The CDR3 has 10 residues. In DNA form, the CDR3 reads TGCAGTGTTGGCGCCTACGAGCAGTACTTC. Translated: CSVGAYEQYF.

This clonotype is medium-sized (0.01 to 0.1%) within its sample. The V gene is TRBV20-1, the J gene TRBJ2-7, with D unclear. The germline CDR1 and CDR2 sequences are DFQATT and SNEGSKA (reference sequence). The CDR3 has 15 residues. V was shortened by 0 bases and J by 0 bases, with 12 bases between the two germline ends. CDR3 residues: CSARDATWNSYEQYF. The CDR3 bases are TGCAGTGCTAGAGATGCGACATGGAACTCCTACGAGCAGTACTTC.

This clonotype was detected many times. J is TRBJ2-1 and V is TRBV6-2 or TRBV6-3, with 8 nucleotides matching TRBD2. The germline gives CDR1 MNHEY, CDR2 SVGEGT. J lost 0 bases, V lost 6 bases, and 4 bases had no gene match. CDR3 length: 15 amino acids. CDR3 nucleotide sequence: TGTGCCAGCAGGCTCAGCGGGAGCTCCTACAATGAGCAGTTCTTC. As protein: CASRLSGSSYNEQFF.

This clonotype was detected ten times or more. The chain links TRBV4-3 to TRBJ2-4; 7 nucleotides match TRBD1. The CDR3 consists of 17 residues. V was pared by 0 bases and J by 0 bases, with 5 bases of the junction left unmatched. Germline-derived CDR1 and CDR2 are LGHNA and YSLEER. This CDR3 reads CASSQEGQQLAKNIQYF. The CDR3 DNA reads TGCGCCAGCAGCCAAGAGGGACAGCAACTAGCCAAAAACATTCAGTACTTC.

This clonotype has at least ten counts. The chain is built from TRBV7-9 and TRBJ2-3, with D tentatively TRBD2 (5 bases). Germline V gene data show CDR1 as SEHNR and CDR2 as FQNEAQ (reference sequence). The V gene lost 2 bases and the J gene lost 1 base, with 10 bases spanning the gap. The CDR3 runs to 15 residues. CDR3 sequence: CASSLMGSRTDTQYF. The CDR3 nucleotides read TGTGCCAGCAGCTTAATGGGGAGCCGCACAGATACGCAGTATTTT.

This clonotype has a count of ten or more. The J gene is TRBJ2-2, the V gene TRBV9, with 11 bases lining up with TRBD2. Germline CDR1 SGDLS, CDR2 YYNGEE. This CDR3 spans 16 amino acids. Germline trimming cut 6 bases from V and 0 bases from J; bases unmatched to any gene: 4. The CDR3 is CASTVLAGANTGELFF. DNA of the CDR3: TGTGCCAGCACGGTACTAGCGGGGGCGAACACCGGGGAGCTGTTTTTT.

The rearrangement uses TRBV3-1 and TRBJ2-7; a weak D match, TRBD2 (6 bases). The V gene's germline CDR1 is LGHDT and CDR2 YNNKEL (reference sequence). This CDR3 has 12 residues. The V gene lost 1 base and the J gene lost 9 bases, with 10 bases spanning the gap. The CDR3 here is CASSQGGDRQYF. Written as DNA, the CDR3 is TGTGCCAGCAGCCAAGGCGGGGACCGGCAGTACTTC.

This clonotype was counted ten times or more. The gene calls are TRBV2 and TRBJ2-7; D gene ambiguous. The CDR3 totals 14 residues. Trimming removed 5 bases from V and 7 bases from J, with 18 bases in between. CDR1 is SNHLY and CDR2 is FYNNEI in the germline V gene. The CDR3 bases are TGTGCCAGCAGTCTTTTGACATCCGTTTTAGAGCAGTACTTC. It encodes CASSLLTSVLEQYF.

The gene calls are TRBV6-6 and TRBJ2-7; the D gene could be TRBD1 or TRBD2 (6 bases each). The CDR3 spans 13 residues. Trimming left V 5 bases short and J 7 bases short, with 15 bases between. Germline V lookup: CDR1 MNHNY, CDR2 SVGAGI (reference sequence). The chain's CDR3 is CASSREEGGEQYF. The DNA for the CDR3 is TGTGCCAGCAGTCGCGAGGAGGGGGGTGAGCAGTACTTC.

This clonotype was detected ten times or more. The chain recombines TRBV28 with TRBJ2-7; 7 bases are a match to TRBD2. With 2 bases clipped from V and 4 bases from J, the junction kept 8 bases outside the gene matches. The CDR3 loop spans 15 amino acids. Germline V gene data show CDR1 as MDHEN and CDR2 as SYDVKM. The CDR3 sequence is CASSLRGGRRYEQYF. CDR3 sequence (DNA): TGTGCCAGCAGTTTAAGGGGCGGGAGAAGGTACGAGCAGTACTTC. Full variable domain (remainder filled in from reference TRBV28 and TRBJ2-7): DVKVTQSSRYLVKRTGEKVFLECVQDMDHENMFWYRQDPGLGLRLIYFSYDVKMKEKGDIPEGYSVSREKKERFSLILESASTNQTSMYLCASSLRGGRRYEQYFGPGTRLTVT.

This clonotype came up many times. V is TRBV4-3 and J is TRBJ2-1; 7 bases map to TRBD1. The CDR3 sequence is 15 residues long. J lost 2 bases, V lost 0 bases, and 1 base had no gene match. Looked up from germline, CDR1 is LGHNA and CDR2 is YSLEER. DNA for the CDR3: TGCGCCAGCAGCCAAGACAGGGGGACCTACAATGAGCAGTTCTTC. Amino acids: CASSQDRGTYNEQFF.

This clonotype was detected many times. The V gene is TRBV5-1, the J gene TRBJ2-7, with D perhaps TRBD1 (6 bases). Germline CDR1 SGHRS, CDR2 YFSETQ. This CDR3 comprises 16 residues. Trimming took off 0 bases at V and 2 bases at J, with 15 bases between the two ends. The CDR3 coding sequence is TGCGCCAGCAGCTTGGCCACGGACAGTCTCGCCTACGAGCAGTACTTC. Translation: CASSLATDSLAYEQYF.

This chain joins TRBV3-1 and TRBJ2-2, with a weak D call TRBD1 (5 bases). The germline gives CDR1 LGHDT, CDR2 YNNKEL (reference sequence). V was cut by 5 bases and J by 5 bases, with 18 bases left in between. This CDR3 is built from 16 residues. CDR3 in amino acids: CASSSIEQGRTGELFF. Written as DNA, the CDR3 is TGTGCCAGCAGCTCAATCGAGCAGGGAAGGACCGGGGAGCTGTTTTTT.

This clonotype was seen repeatedly, ten times or more. This chain joins TRBV3-1 and TRBJ1-2; weak D call: TRBD1 (5 bases). Germline V gives CDR1 LGHDT, CDR2 YNNKEL (reference sequence). Trimming pared 3 bases from V and 8 bases from J, leaving 10 bases between. The CDR3 totals 12 residues. CDR3: CASSQWGDGYTF. The CDR3 DNA follows: TGTGCCAGCAGCCAGTGGGGGGACGGCTACACCTTC.

By its share, this clonotype is large (0.1 to 1%). The chain uses TRBV12-3 or TRBV12-4 and TRBJ2-3, with unresolved D. Trimming removed 3 bases from V and 2 bases from J, with 9 bases in between. The CDR3 is 14 amino acids. In DNA form, the CDR3 reads TGTGCCAGCAGTTTCGCTCAACACACAGATACGCAGTATTTT. Protein: CASSFAQHTDTQYF.